The 22 T cell receptor beta chains below all came from one sample that was sequenced in a study of PD-L1 blockade in urothelial cancer. Time point of the sample: peripheral blood 6 weeks after treatment start. Profiling relied on immunoSEQ multiplex PCR, and the TCRdb table lists in-frame clones only, not all of them. The sample contains 120,000 or so clones, 86% of which appear only once. This sample comprised PBMCs, obtained around atezolizumab (anti-PD-L1) treatment. These receptors all stem from a man between 50 and 59 years old with urothelial cancer.

The chain combines TRBV5-1 with TRBJ2-7, with TRBD2 matching 11 bases. The germline V gene encodes CDR1 SGHRS and CDR2 YFSETQ. V lost 2 bases, J lost 0 bases, and 4 bases stayed unmatched. The CDR3 sequence is 16 residues long. In DNA, the CDR3 is TGCGCCAGCAGCTTCACTAGCGGGAGCCTCTCCTACGAGCAGTACTTC. It translates to CASSFTSGSLSYEQYF.

This clone was detected a few times. The gene calls are TRBV28 and TRBJ2-4, with 12 bases lining up with TRBD2. CDR1 is MDHEN and CDR2 is SYDVKM in the germline V gene. V dropped 3 bases and J dropped 4; count of bases not matched to a gene: 7. This CDR3 region has 17 residues. Here the CDR3 DNA reads TGTGCCAGCAGTTTTCCACTAGCGGGAGGACAAAAAAACATTCAGTACTTC. It encodes CASSFPLAGGQKNIQYF.

The chain joins TRBV19 to TRBJ1-5; possible D gene TRBD1, 5 bases. V gave up 5 bases and J gave up 3 bases, with 17 bases separating them. This CDR3 is built from 16 residues. The germline V gene encodes CDR1 LNHDA and CDR2 SQIVND (reference sequence). The chain's CDR3 is CASSGWQGLYNQPQHF. CDR3 in DNA: TGTGCCAGTAGTGGGTGGCAGGGACTTTACAATCAGCCCCAGCATTTT.

This chain joins TRBV5-1 and TRBJ1-2; D is uncertain. In germline, CDR1 is SGHRS, CDR2 YFSETQ. The CDR3 covers 12 residues. V lost 0 bases and J 8 bases, leaving 8 bases between the germline ends. In DNA, the CDR3 is TGCGCCAGCAGCTTGGGGTTCGAGGGCTACACCTTC. It is translated as CASSLGFEGYTF.

The chain is built from TRBV5-4 and TRBJ2-3; 7 bases align to TRBD2. Germline V CDR1 and CDR2: SGHNT, YYREEE (reference sequence). The CDR3 is made up of 15 amino acids. The V gene end was trimmed by 7 bases and the J gene end by 5 bases; junction bases not matched to a gene: 13. The CDR3 sequence is CASSSGRAGGDTQYF. For the CDR3, the DNA is TGTGCCAGCTCTTCAGGGAGGGCCGGGGGAGATACGCAGTATTTT. The complete variable domain, with remaining parts taken from reference TRBV5-4 and TRBJ2-3, reads ETGVTQSPTHLIKTRGQQVTLRCSSQSGHNTVSWYQQALGQGPQFIFQYYREEENGRGNFPPRFSGLQFPNYSSELNVNALELDDSALYLCASSSGRAGGDTQYFGPGTRLTVL.

This clone was found once. The chain recombines TRBV7-2 with TRBJ1-1; TRBD1 is a possible D gene (6 bases). This CDR3 is 15 amino acids long. Germline CDR1 and CDR2: SGHTA and FQGNSA. V was cut by 4 bases and J by 4 bases, with 16 bases left in between. This CDR3 is CASSSPNIGGTEAFF. CDR3 in DNA: TGTGCCAGCAGCTCACCCAATATAGGGGGCACTGAAGCTTTCTTT.

This chain uses TRBV20-1 with TRBJ2-3; TRBD2 aligns across 9 bases. J lost 15 bases, V lost 0 bases, and 4 bases had no gene match. The CDR3 runs to 11 residues. Germline V CDR1 and CDR2: DFQATT, SNEGSKA (reference sequence). The CDR3 reads CSARDGSGGYF. The CDR3 bases are TGCAGTGCTAGAGATGGTAGCGGGGGCTATTTT.

V is TRBV28 and J is TRBJ1-6; D perhaps matches TRBD1 (5 bases). The CDR3 is 15 amino acids. Between the trimmed V and J ends, which lost 2 bases and 8 bases, there was a span of 13 bases. The germline V gene encodes CDR1 MDHEN and CDR2 SYDVKM. CDR3 residues: CASSLTGNHYSPLHF. DNA of the CDR3: TGTGCCAGCAGTTTAACAGGAAACCACTATTCACCCCTCCACTTT.

The chain uses TRBV5-1 and TRBJ1-4; 9 nucleotides agree with TRBD1. V lost 3 bases and J lost 6; bases outside the gene matches: 3. The germline gives CDR1 SGHRS, CDR2 YFSETQ. The CDR3 consists of 14 residues. CDR3 sequence: CASSSQGADEKLFF. The CDR3 coding sequence is TGCGCCAGCAGCTCACAGGGGGCTGATGAAAAACTGTTTTTT. Variable domain in full (rest from reference TRBV5-1 and TRBJ1-4): KAGVTQTPRYLIKTRGQQVTLSCSPISGHRSVSWYQQTPGQGLQFLFEYFSETQRNKGNFPGRFSGRQFSNSRSEMNVSTLELGDSALYLCASSSQGADEKLFFGSGTQLSVL.

The chain combines TRBV6-1 with TRBJ2-5; perhaps TRBD2 as D (6 bases). Germline loops: CDR1 MNHNS, CDR2 SASEGT. The germline V and J ends were trimmed by 2 bases and 2 bases, with 12 bases remaining between them. The CDR3 length is 15 residues. CDR3 sequence reads: CASSEMNGRQETQYF. CDR3 bases: TGTGCCAGCAGTGAAATGAACGGGAGACAAGAGACCCAGTACTTC.

The chain carries TRBV19 and TRBJ1-5; D possibly corresponds to TRBD1 (5 bases). The CDR3 runs to 15 residues. From germline, CDR1 is LNHDA and CDR2 SQIVND (reference sequence). V was trimmed by 3 bases and J by 1 base, leaving 10 bases between them. CDR3 region: CASSMGQFSNQPQHF. The CDR3 DNA follows: TGTGCCAGTAGTATGGGGCAGTTCAGCAATCAGCCCCAGCATTTT.

The chain is built from TRBV13 and TRBJ2-7, with 7 bases that match TRBD2. Unmatched junction bases numbered 10, after V lost 5 bases and J lost 3 bases. Germline loops: CDR1 PRHDT, CDR2 FYEKMQ (reference sequence). The length of the CDR3 is 15 residues. CDR3 residues: CASSVGGTTHYEQYF. CDR3 sequence (DNA): TGTGCCAGCAGCGTGGGCGGGACTACACACTACGAGCAGTACTTC.

The chain has TRBV11-1 and TRBJ2-4, with TRBD2 identical over 9 bases. Trimming cost V 0 bases and J 8 bases; bases outside gene matches: 14. Germline CDR1 SGHAT, CDR2 FQDESV (reference sequence). The CDR3 contains 18 residues. CDR3 sequence reads: CASSLAKRSSGMWDIQYF. CDR3 coding DNA: TGTGCCAGCAGCTTAGCCAAAAGGTCTAGCGGGATGTGGGACATTCAGTACTTC.

The J gene is TRBJ1-5, the V gene TRBV4-2; D uncertain. CDR1 and CDR2 (germline): LGHNA, YNFKEQ. Trimming stripped 5 bases from V and 4 bases from J, with 15 bases between. This CDR3 has 15 amino acids. The chain's CDR3 is CASSKEALVNQPQHF. The CDR3 DNA is TGTGCCAGCAGCAAGGAGGCTTTGGTTAATCAGCCCCAGCATTTT.

The chain links TRBV5-1 to TRBJ1-2; a possible D gene is TRBD1 (5 bases). The V gene's germline CDR1 is SGHRS and CDR2 YFSETQ. The CDR3 totals 15 residues. V lost 4 bases and J 0 bases, leaving 13 bases between the germline ends. The chain's CDR3 is CASSETAGTNYGYTF. The CDR3 DNA reads as TGCGCCAGCAGCGAAACCGCAGGGACTAACTATGGCTACACCTTC.

The chain combines TRBV19 with TRBJ1-4; weak D call: TRBD1 (5 bases). Germline V gene data show CDR1 as LNHDA and CDR2 as SQIVND (reference sequence). Trimming removed 6 bases from V and 1 base from J, with 12 bases in between. The CDR3 runs to 15 residues. The CDR3 DNA reads TGTGCCAGTAGCGCCCCGGGGGTAACTAATGAAAAACTGTTTTTT. Translating gives CASSAPGVTNEKLFF.

The rearrangement uses TRBV6-1 and TRBJ1-1, with TRBD1 identical over 10 bases. Germline CDR1 MNHNS, CDR2 SASEGT. The CDR3 is 15 residues long. J lost 0 bases, V lost 5 bases, and 3 bases had no gene match. The CDR3 is CASSRQGAMNTEAFF. CDR3 bases: TGTGCCAGCAGTAGACAGGGGGCAATGAACACTGAAGCTTTCTTT.

As regards this clone: One end of the junction varies from germline; a read error may be responsible. The chain combines TRBV28 with TRBJ2-7, with D possibly matching TRBD2 (5 bases). The CDR3 totals 12 residues. The germline V gene encodes CDR1 MDHEN and CDR2 SYDVKM. The chain's CDR3 is CASSTPLLVPLF. CDR3 sequence (DNA): TGTGCCAGCAGTACCCCCCTACTAGTTCCTCTCTTC.

The chain employs TRBV6-5 and TRBJ2-1; TRBD2 matches at 8 bases. Per germline, CDR1 MNHEY and CDR2 SVGAGI. The V and J ends lost 0 bases and 2 bases, in that order; junction bases with no gene match: 3. This CDR3 contains 16 residues. The CDR3 region is CASSYSPGGTYNEQFF. As DNA, the CDR3 is TGTGCCAGCAGTTACTCGCCGGGAGGGACCTACAATGAGCAGTTCTTC.

This rearrangement joins TRBV5-1 to TRBJ1-5, with 11 bases fitting TRBD1. The CDR3 is 18 residues long. V trimming: 2 bases; J trimming: 0 bases; junction bases outside the gene matches: 7. Per germline, CDR1 SGHRS and CDR2 YFSETQ. The CDR3 sequence: CASSFGTGGPFSNQPQHF. DNA of the CDR3: TGCGCCAGCAGCTTTGGGACAGGGGGACCCTTTAGCAATCAGCCCCAGCATTTT.

This chain uses TRBV28 with TRBJ2-7, with a tentative D call TRBD1 (6 bases). The CDR3 totals 14 residues. V was clipped by 6 bases and J by 4 bases, with 16 bases between them. CDR1 and CDR2 (germline): MDHEN, SYDVKM. CDR3 amino acids: CASSRDTPPYEQYF. In nucleotides, the CDR3 is TGTGCCAGCAGCCGGGACACACCTCCTTACGAGCAGTACTTC.

This clone has just a few counts. This chain joins TRBV19 and TRBJ1-6; tentatively, D is TRBD1 (6 bases). Germline assignment: CDR1 LNHDA and CDR2 SQIVND (reference sequence). Deletions cut 6 bases from V and 0 bases from J, with 9 bases between. The length of the CDR3 is 15 residues. CDR3 bases: TGTGCCAGTAGACAGGGAAGCTCCTATAATTCACCCCTCCACTTT. Translated, it gives CASRQGSSYNSPLHF.